These T cell receptor beta chains were read from a single sample in a study of blood T cell repertoires in COVID-19. The data were produced by immunoSEQ multiplex PCR, yet TCRdb's version contains in-frame clones alone and is incomplete. The sample contains tens of thousands of clones, around 91% of which appear only once. Sequenced input: peripheral blood. The receptor set was obtained from a man aged 45-65 years with COVID-19, enrolled during active disease. Both conserved end residues are part of each CDR3. The D gene is left open where the match is weak. Only some rows state a clone size, as once, few, many or a class for expanded clones.

clone_size: -
v_call: TRBV19
j_call: TRBJ2-1
d_call: -
cdr3_aa: CASSHSGNTYNEQFF
cdr3_nt: TGTGCCAGTAGTCACAGCGGAAACACCTACAATGAGCAGTTCTTC

clone_size: -
v_call: TRBV11-3
j_call: TRBJ2-5
d_call: TRBD1
cdr3_aa: CASSTRTGGGETQYF
cdr3_nt: TGTGCCAGCAGCACCAGGACAGGGGGCGGTGAGACCCAGTACTTC

clone_size: -
v_call: TRBV6-4
j_call: TRBJ2-1
d_call: TRBD2
cdr3_aa: CASSDSSGGVNEQFF
cdr3_nt: TGTGCCAGCAGTGACTCTTCGGGAGGGGTAAATGAGCAGTTCTTC

clone_size: -
v_call: TRBV6-1
j_call: TRBJ1-6
d_call: -
cdr3_aa: CASSGYRWSSYNSPLHF
cdr3_nt: TGTGCCAGCAGTGGGTACAGGTGGAGCTCCTATAATTCACCCCTCCACTTT

clone_size: -
v_call: TRBV7-2
j_call: TRBJ1-1
d_call: -
cdr3_aa: CASSFGMNTEAFF
cdr3_nt: TGTGCCAGCAGCTTCGGGATGAACACTGAAGCTTTCTTT

clone_size: -
v_call: TRBV5-4
j_call: TRBJ2-3
d_call: -
cdr3_aa: CASSLAAGFTDTQYF
cdr3_nt: TGTGCCAGCAGCTTGGCGGCGGGGTTCACAGATACGCAGTATTTT

clone_size: -
v_call: TRBV2
j_call: TRBJ2-7
d_call: -
cdr3_aa: CASKAGYEQYF
cdr3_nt: TGTGCCAGCAAGGCGGGGTACGAGCAGTACTTC

clone_size: -
v_call: TRBV2
j_call: TRBJ2-5
d_call: TRBD2
cdr3_aa: CASSEAPLAPQETQYF
cdr3_nt: TGTGCCAGCAGTGAAGCACCACTAGCGCCCCAAGAGACCCAGTACTTC

clone_size: -
v_call: TRBV5-1
j_call: TRBJ2-3
d_call: TRBD2
cdr3_aa: CASSLGRPRTSTSDTQYF
cdr3_nt: TGCGCCAGCAGCTTGGGTCGACCCAGGACTAGCACCTCGGATACGCAGTATTTT

clone_size: -
v_call: TRBV18
j_call: TRBJ1-4
d_call: -
cdr3_aa: CASSPGPPRREKLFF
cdr3_nt: TGTGCCAGCTCACCGGGTCCTCCAAGGAGGGAAAAACTGTTTTTT

clone_size: once
v_call: TRBV6-5
j_call: TRBJ2-1
d_call: -
cdr3_aa: CATGTSSYYNEQFF
cdr3_nt: TGTGCCACCGGGACTTCTTCCTACTACAATGAGCAGTTCTTC

clone_size: -
v_call: TRBV4-1
j_call: TRBJ2-7
d_call: TRBD2
cdr3_aa: CASSQLGAGGKDEQYF
cdr3_nt: TGCGCCAGCAGCCAATTAGGAGCGGGAGGGAAGGACGAGCAGTACTTC

clone_size: -
v_call: TRBV7-9
j_call: TRBJ1-4
d_call: -
cdr3_aa: CASSLQGTNEKLFF
cdr3_nt: TGTGCCAGCAGCTTACAGGGGACTAATGAAAAACTGTTTTTT

clone_size: -
v_call: TRBV6-1
j_call: TRBJ1-5
d_call: TRBD1
cdr3_aa: CASSDLRGHQPQHF
cdr3_nt: TGTGCCAGCAGTGACCTCAGGGGGCATCAGCCCCAGCATTTT

clone_size: few
v_call: TRBV15
j_call: TRBJ1-6
d_call: TRBD1
cdr3_aa: CATSREFGTGNSPLHF
cdr3_nt: TGTGCCACCAGCAGAGAGTTTGGGACAGGGAATTCACCCCTCCACTTT

clone_size: -
v_call: TRBV7-9
j_call: TRBJ2-2
d_call: TRBD2
cdr3_aa: CASSLLAANTGELFF
cdr3_nt: TGTGCCAGCAGCTTACTAGCGGCGAACACCGGGGAGCTGTTTTTT

clone_size: -
v_call: TRBV7-2
j_call: TRBJ2-5
d_call: TRBD2
cdr3_aa: CASSQRPSGRETQYF
cdr3_nt: TGTGCCAGCAGCCAGCGGCCTAGCGGGAGGGAGACCCAGTACTTC

clone_size: -
v_call: TRBV30
j_call: TRBJ2-5
d_call: -
cdr3_aa: CAWSVQGPETQYF
cdr3_nt: TGTGCCTGGAGTGTTCAGGGGCCGGAGACCCAGTACTTC

clone_size: -
v_call: TRBV19
j_call: TRBJ1-2
d_call: TRBD1
cdr3_aa: CASRRLRGQGYGYTF
cdr3_nt: TGTGCCAGTCGACGGTTAAGGGGGCAGGGGTATGGCTACACCTTC

clone_size: -
v_call: TRBV24-1
j_call: TRBJ2-1
d_call: TRBD2
cdr3_aa: CATSDSGRADNEQFF
cdr3_nt: TGTGCCACCAGTGACAGCGGGAGGGCAGACAATGAGCAGTTCTTC

clone_size: once
v_call: TRBV7-3
j_call: TRBJ2-1
d_call: TRBD2
cdr3_aa: CASSPKALAGAYNEQFF
cdr3_nt: TGTGCCAGCAGCCCGAAGGCTCTAGCGGGGGCGTACAATGAGCAGTTCTTC

clone_size: -
v_call: TRBV6-2/TRBV6-3
j_call: TRBJ1-2
d_call: -
cdr3_aa: CASSVQGSGYGYTF
cdr3_nt: TGTGCCAGCAGTGTGCAGGGGTCCGGCTATGGCTACACCTTC

clone_size: -
v_call: TRBV2
j_call: TRBJ2-7
d_call: TRBD2
cdr3_aa: CASSYPGRLANNIYEQYF
cdr3_nt: TGTGCCAGCAGTTACCCCGGGAGGCTAGCCAACAATATCTACGAGCAGTACTTC

clone_size: -
v_call: TRBV27
j_call: TRBJ2-2
d_call: TRBD1
cdr3_aa: CASSFYQGQPTNTGELFF
cdr3_nt: TGTGCCAGCAGTTTCTATCAGGGACAGCCTACGAACACCGGGGAGCTGTTTTTT

clone_size: -
v_call: TRBV2
j_call: TRBJ2-2
d_call: TRBD2
cdr3_aa: CASSGRAGGPAGELFF
cdr3_nt: TGTGCCAGCAGCGGGCGAGCGGGAGGGCCCGCCGGGGAGCTGTTTTTT

clone_size: -
v_call: TRBV5-1
j_call: TRBJ2-7
d_call: -
cdr3_aa: CASSRGKEQYF
cdr3_nt: TGCGCCAGCAGCCGGGGGAAAGAGCAGTACTTC

clone_size: -
v_call: TRBV7-9
j_call: TRBJ2-1
d_call: -
cdr3_aa: CASSRDPQGFGYNEQFF
cdr3_nt: TGTGCCAGCAGCCGCGACCCACAGGGATTCGGCTACAATGAGCAGTTCTTC

clone_size: -
v_call: TRBV28
j_call: TRBJ2-7
d_call: TRBD2
cdr3_aa: CASRTGGGLAVSYEQYF
cdr3_nt: TGTGCCAGCAGGACCGGGGGGGGACTAGCGGTCTCCTACGAGCAGTACTTC

clone_size: -
v_call: TRBV5-1
j_call: TRBJ2-7
d_call: -
cdr3_aa: CASSSTSTGSSYEQYF
cdr3_nt: TGCGCCAGCAGCTCCACCTCCACAGGGAGCTCCTACGAGCAGTACTTC

clone_size: -
v_call: TRBV6-1
j_call: TRBJ1-5
d_call: -
cdr3_aa: CASSELGREVGNQPQHF
cdr3_nt: TGTGCCAGCAGTGAACTAGGCAGGGAGGTAGGCAATCAGCCCCAGCATTTT

clone_size: once
v_call: TRBV19
j_call: TRBJ1-5
d_call: TRBD1
cdr3_aa: CASTRAGQGVQPQHF
cdr3_nt: TGTGCCAGTACCCGGGCCGGACAGGGGGTACAGCCCCAGCATTTT

clone_size: -
v_call: TRBV10-3
j_call: TRBJ2-2
d_call: -
cdr3_aa: CAISDSTGTSDTGELFF
cdr3_nt: TGTGCCATCAGTGACTCGACCGGGACATCCGACACCGGGGAGCTGTTTTTT

clone_size: once
v_call: TRBV5-8
j_call: TRBJ2-7
d_call: TRBD1
cdr3_aa: CASSLGTGDSYEQYF
cdr3_nt: TGTGCCAGCAGCTTGGGGACAGGGGATAGCTACGAGCAGTACTTC

clone_size: -
v_call: TRBV7-9
j_call: TRBJ1-2
d_call: TRBD1
cdr3_aa: CASSLGQGLEGYTF
cdr3_nt: TGTGCCAGCAGCTTGGGACAGGGCCTAGAAGGCTACACCTTC

clone_size: once
v_call: TRBV7-2
j_call: TRBJ2-1
d_call: TRBD2
cdr3_aa: CASSPRPLGLAVYNEQFF
cdr3_nt: TGTGCCAGCAGCCCCCGACCATTGGGACTAGCGGTCTACAATGAGCAGTTCTTC

clone_size: -
v_call: TRBV6-2/TRBV6-3
j_call: TRBJ2-5
d_call: -
cdr3_aa: CASSYSPGYQETQYF
cdr3_nt: TGTGCCAGCAGTTACTCGCCAGGATACCAAGAGACCCAGTACTTC

clone_size: -
v_call: TRBV3-1/TRBV3-2
j_call: TRBJ1-6
d_call: -
cdr3_aa: CASSQRQVDGSPLHF
cdr3_nt: TGTGCCAGCAGCCAACGACAGGTCGACGGATCACCCCTCCACTTT

clone_size: few
v_call: TRBV19
j_call: TRBJ2-1
d_call: TRBD2
cdr3_aa: CASSTLFTSGKESSYNEQFF
cdr3_nt: TGTGCCAGTTCTACCCTCTTTACTAGCGGGAAAGAGAGCTCCTACAATGAGCAGTTCTTC

clone_size: -
v_call: TRBV9
j_call: TRBJ2-2
d_call: TRBD2
cdr3_aa: CASSATSGNTGELFF
cdr3_nt: TGTGCCAGCAGCGCGACTAGCGGGAACACCGGGGAGCTGTTTTTT

clone_size: -
v_call: TRBV2
j_call: TRBJ1-1
d_call: TRBD1
cdr3_aa: CASRLTGGGYTEAFF
cdr3_nt: TGTGCCAGCAGGCTTACAGGGGGTGGGTACACTGAAGCTTTCTTT

clone_size: -
v_call: TRBV28
j_call: TRBJ1-1
d_call: TRBD1
cdr3_aa: CASSSGQVPRTEAFF
cdr3_nt: TGTGCCAGCAGTTCCGGACAGGTGCCACGCACTGAAGCTTTCTTT

clone_size: -
v_call: TRBV6-2/TRBV6-3
j_call: TRBJ2-5
d_call: TRBD2
cdr3_aa: CASSPLREALKTQYF
cdr3_nt: TGTGCCAGCAGCCCCTTACGGGAGGCATTGAAGACCCAGTACTTC

clone_size: -
v_call: TRBV14
j_call: TRBJ2-1
d_call: TRBD2
cdr3_aa: CASSQGGQAVLAGYNEQFF
cdr3_nt: TGTGCCAGCAGCCAAGGAGGACAGGCCGTACTAGCGGGCTACAATGAGCAGTTCTTC

clone_size: -
v_call: TRBV12-3/TRBV12-4
j_call: TRBJ2-5
d_call: -
cdr3_aa: CASSLDWEETQYF
cdr3_nt: TGTGCCAGCAGTTTGGACTGGGAAGAGACCCAGTACTTC

clone_size: once
v_call: TRBV4-2
j_call: TRBJ1-1
d_call: TRBD1
cdr3_aa: CASSPGQLNTEAFF
cdr3_nt: TGTGCCAGCAGCCCGGGACAGTTGAACACTGAAGCTTTCTTT

clone_size: -
v_call: TRBV18
j_call: TRBJ2-5
d_call: -
cdr3_aa: CASSPPARSETQYF
cdr3_nt: TGTGCCAGCTCACCACCGGCTAGATCGGAGACCCAGTACTTC